This T cell receptor beta chain was recovered during a study of neurological immune-mediated disorders. TCRdb ran MiXCR on the 5' RACE reads and lists one entry per CDR3 protein. The repertoire has more than 25,000 distinct CDR3 sequences, over 10% of them found once; the top ten carry 5% to 6%. Libraries used 2 million unsorted PBMCs kept frozen in RNAlater. Germline V gives CDR1 SEHNR, CDR2 FQNEAQ (reference sequence). The CDR3 runs to 14 residues. V shed 5 bases and J shed 3 bases, with 11 bases lying between them. This clonotype has a count of ten or more. V usage is TRBV7-9 and J usage is TRBJ1-5, with D possibly being TRBD1 (5 bases). Sequenced sample: PBMCs. The receptor was isolated from a woman aged 60-70 years in good health. CDR3 sequence: CASSLAGDNQPQHF. Written as DNA, the CDR3 is TGTGCCAGCAGCCTCGCGGGGGACAATCAGCCCCAGCATTTT.